The clone carrying this T cell receptor (beta chain) was counted between two and nine times. Antigen unknown. This sample was taken from a study of vaccination effects on CD4 cells after COVID-19. Method: immunoSEQ multiplex PCR; TCRdb's copy keeps in-frame clones and lacks some. The table includes about 22,000 clones, 75% to 85% detected once. CDR3 length equals 14 residues. Germline CDR1 reads SGDLS; CDR2 reads YYNGEE. The trim removed 2 bases at V and 5 bases at J, leaving 6 bases unmatched. Prior to sequencing, the ViraFEST assay stimulated PBMC with viral peptide pools, which expanded the antigen-specific CD4+ T cells. Culture proceeded for nine to ten days, and CD4+ T cells were then isolated. The individual was infected with SARS-CoV-2 between March and December 2020, as confirmed by PCR.

This sequence joins TRBV9 and TRBJ1-2, with TRBD1 matching 7 bases. The source of this sequence is a human donor who had a prior SARS-CoV-2 infection. The sequencing used CD4+ T cells from PBMCs cultured with a peptide pool, collected before COVID-19 vaccination. CDR3: CASSVTTGSYGYTF. The CDR3 bases are TGTGCCAGCAGCGTTACGACAGGGAGTTATGGCTACACCTTC.